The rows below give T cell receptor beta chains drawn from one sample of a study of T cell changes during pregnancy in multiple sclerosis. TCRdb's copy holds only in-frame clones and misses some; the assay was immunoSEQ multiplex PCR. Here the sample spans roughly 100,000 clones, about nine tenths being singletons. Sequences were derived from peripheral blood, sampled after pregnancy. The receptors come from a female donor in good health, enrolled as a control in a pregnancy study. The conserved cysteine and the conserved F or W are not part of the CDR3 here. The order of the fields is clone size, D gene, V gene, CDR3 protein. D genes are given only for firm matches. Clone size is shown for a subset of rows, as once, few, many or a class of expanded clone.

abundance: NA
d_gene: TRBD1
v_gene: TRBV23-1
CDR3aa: ASSHSRVTGQGSSGANVLT

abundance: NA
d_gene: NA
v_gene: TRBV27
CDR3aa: ASSWLAANEQF

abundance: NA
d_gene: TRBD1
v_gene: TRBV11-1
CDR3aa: ASSPPLRDRDTDTQY

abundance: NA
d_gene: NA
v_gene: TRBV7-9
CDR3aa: ASSFGTDYNEQF

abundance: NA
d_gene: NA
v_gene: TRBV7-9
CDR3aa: ASSQTGNTEAF

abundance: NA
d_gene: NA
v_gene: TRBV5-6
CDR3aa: ASSFYGGEAF

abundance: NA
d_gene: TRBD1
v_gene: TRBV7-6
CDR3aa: ASSEDGTGLFTDTQY

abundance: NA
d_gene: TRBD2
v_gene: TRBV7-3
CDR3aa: ASSLRLAGPTDTQY

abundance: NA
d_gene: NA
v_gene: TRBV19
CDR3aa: ASSPRGLYNEQF

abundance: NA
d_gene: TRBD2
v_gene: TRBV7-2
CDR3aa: ASSFYRGGADEQF

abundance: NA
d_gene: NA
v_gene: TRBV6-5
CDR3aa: ASSKNTEAF

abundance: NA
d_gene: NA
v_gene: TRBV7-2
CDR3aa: ASSQRDYGYT

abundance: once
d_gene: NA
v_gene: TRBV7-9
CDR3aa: ASSVSQGNEKLF

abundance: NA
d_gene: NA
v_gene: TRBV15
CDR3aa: ATSRGQEYEQY

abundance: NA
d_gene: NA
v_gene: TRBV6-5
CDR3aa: ASSYRESYEQY

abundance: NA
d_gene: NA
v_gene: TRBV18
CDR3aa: ASSQGQDSYGYT

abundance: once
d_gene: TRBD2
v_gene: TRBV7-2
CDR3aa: ASNSGGQDEQF

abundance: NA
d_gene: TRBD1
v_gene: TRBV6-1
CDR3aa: ASSAKRGLSTDTQY

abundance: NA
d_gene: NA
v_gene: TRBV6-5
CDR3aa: ASSPWKGGNGYT

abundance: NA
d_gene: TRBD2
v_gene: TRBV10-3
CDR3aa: AISDYRLAGGVADTQY

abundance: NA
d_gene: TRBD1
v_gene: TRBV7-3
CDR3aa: ASSSPTGDTGELF

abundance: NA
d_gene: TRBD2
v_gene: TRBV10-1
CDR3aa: ALRGGVSDTQY

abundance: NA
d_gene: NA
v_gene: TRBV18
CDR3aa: ASSPRRGTDNSPLH

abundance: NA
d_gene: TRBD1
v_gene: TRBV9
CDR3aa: ASSVGTGGARVGETQY

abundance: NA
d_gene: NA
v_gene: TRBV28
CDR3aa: ASSLFFTGNTEAF

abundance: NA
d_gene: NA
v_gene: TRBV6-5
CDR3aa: ASRGKGYT

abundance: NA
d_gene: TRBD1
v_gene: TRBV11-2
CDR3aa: ASSSGQFYGYT

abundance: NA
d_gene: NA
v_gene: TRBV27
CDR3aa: ASRLTGSYEAF

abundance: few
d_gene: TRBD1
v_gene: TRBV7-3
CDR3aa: ASSQGGGQPQH

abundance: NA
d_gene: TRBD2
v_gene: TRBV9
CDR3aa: ASSVSSGGSYEQY

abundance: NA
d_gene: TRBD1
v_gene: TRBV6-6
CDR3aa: ASSEQGKETQY

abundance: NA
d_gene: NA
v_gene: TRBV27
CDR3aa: ASSLWGVTDTQY

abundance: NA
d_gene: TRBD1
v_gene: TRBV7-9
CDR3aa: ASSLDTGGANYGYT

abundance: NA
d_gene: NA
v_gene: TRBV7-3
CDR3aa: ASSLDGLSEAF

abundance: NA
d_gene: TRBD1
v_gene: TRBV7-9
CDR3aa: ASSPQGGETQY

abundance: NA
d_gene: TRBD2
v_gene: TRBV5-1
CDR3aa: ASSLTTSGADTQY